Below, 27 T cell receptor beta chains from the same sample are listed, as sequenced in a study of blood T cells in healthy people across ages. A sample-barcoded 5' primer and a J-beta primer mix were used in a second PCR of about 7 to 12 cycles. TCRdb ran MiXCR on the 5' RACE reads and lists one entry per CDR3 protein. Of about 1.6 million distinct CDR3 sequences listed, around 35% were seen once; the top ten hold about 11%. Sequenced input: blood. The receptors come from a young woman in good health.

V is TRBV7-9 and J is TRBJ2-1; D gene ambiguous. This CDR3 comprises 12 residues. The V and J ends lost 5 bases and 12 bases respectively, with 14 bases between them. CDR1 SEHNR and CDR2 FQNEAQ come from the germline V gene (reference sequence). CDR3 nucleotide sequence: TGTGCCAGCAGCCCACAAGGGTATGGGCAGTTCTTC. The encoded protein is CASSPQGYGQFF.

This chain links TRBV29-1 with TRBJ1-5, with D perhaps TRBD1 (5 bases). The CDR3 totals 13 residues. Germline V gene sequence: CDR1 SQVTM, CDR2 ANQGSEA. V was trimmed by 4 bases and J by 2 bases, leaving 9 bases between them. CDR3: CSVAGRGNQPQHF. CDR3 nucleotide sequence: TGCAGCGTTGCGGGGCGAGGCAATCAGCCCCAGCATTTT.

About this clonotype itself: One base away lies a much larger clone, so this may be a sequencing read error. The chain has TRBV10-3 and TRBJ1-1; a weak D match, TRBD1 (6 bases). The CDR3 has 13 residues. CDR1 is ENHRY, CDR2 SYGVKD, per germline. CDR3 protein: CATSEYRDAEAFF. In DNA form, the CDR3 reads TGTGCCACCAGTGAGTACAGGGACGCTGAAGCTTTCTTT.

This sequence joins TRBV27 and TRBJ2-7; 7 nucleotides agree with TRBD1. The germline gives CDR1 MNHEY, CDR2 SMNVEV (reference sequence). The CDR3 is 17 residues long. With 2 bases clipped from V and 0 bases from J, the junction kept 10 bases outside the gene matches. In DNA, the CDR3 is TGTGCCAGCAGTTTAAGGATGGGGACAGCGAGCTCCTACGAGCAGTACTTC. It codes for CASSLRMGTASSYEQYF.

The chain is built from TRBV28 and TRBJ2-7; perhaps TRBD1 as D (6 bases). The ends were cut back, 8 bases at V and 2 bases at J, with 16 bases in the middle. Germline V gene sequence: CDR1 MDHEN, CDR2 SYDVKM. The length of the CDR3 is 14 residues. This CDR3 reads CASSPGDIPYEQYF. Written as DNA, the CDR3 is TGTGCCAGCTCCCCCGGGGACATCCCCTACGAGCAGTACTTC.

This clonotype was recorded at least ten times. The J gene is TRBJ2-7, the V gene TRBV4-2; TRBD1 might be the D (5 bases). The V end lost 4 bases, the J end lost 0 bases, and 13 bases lay between the germline ends. This CDR3 region has 15 residues. Germline V gene data show CDR1 as LGHNA and CDR2 as YNFKEQ. DNA for the CDR3: TGTGCCAGCAGCCGTCGCAGGGAACGCTCCTACGAGCAGTACTTC. This sequence encodes CASSRRRERSYEQYF.

In this sample, this clonotype turned up a few times. This rearrangement joins TRBV24-1 to TRBJ1-5, with D perhaps TRBD1 (6 bases). In germline, CDR1 is KGHDR, CDR2 SFDVKD. This CDR3 comprises 14 residues. The V end was cut by 4 bases, the J end by 7 bases, with 13 bases between. Written as DNA, the CDR3 is TGTGCCACCAGTGACCTCAGGGGCGAACAGCCCCAGCATTTT. Protein sequence: CATSDLRGEQPQHF.

The chain uses TRBV5-1 and TRBJ2-5; D not certain. The CDR3 extends over 16 amino acids. The V end lost 0 bases, the J end lost 0 bases, and 12 bases lay between the germline ends. Germline V CDR1 and CDR2: SGHRS, YFSETQ. Here the CDR3 DNA reads TGCGCCAGCAGCTTGGGCTCCACAGATTACCAAGAGACCCAGTACTTC. Translated, it gives CASSLGSTDYQETQYF. Full variable domain (outside the CDR3, taken from reference TRBV5-1 and TRBJ2-5): KAGVTQTPRYLIKTRGQQVTLSCSPISGHRSVSWYQQTPGQGLQFLFEYFSETQRNKGNFPGRFSGRQFSNSRSEMNVSTLELGDSALYLCASSLGSTDYQETQYFGPGTRLLVL.

This clonotype was observed many times. The chain combines TRBV4-1 with TRBJ2-5; TRBD2 matches at 8 bases. V lost 2 bases to trimming and J lost 5 bases; unmatched junction nucleotides: 4. Germline assignment: CDR1 MGHRA and CDR2 YSYEKL. The CDR3 is 14 amino acids. The CDR3 coding sequence is TGCGCCAGCAGCCAATCCAGCGGGGGCGAGACCCAGTACTTC. This encodes CASSQSSGGETQYF.

The chain links TRBV20-1 to TRBJ1-5; unclear D gene. The germline CDR1 and CDR2 sequences are DFQATT and SNEGSKA (reference sequence). The CDR3 extends over 15 amino acids. Trimming shortened V by 1 base and J by 3 bases, and 13 bases separated the two germline ends. In DNA, the CDR3 is TGCAGTGCTAGAGTGGAGCACTTACTCAATCAGCCCCAGCATTTT. This codes for CSARVEHLLNQPQHF.

This clonotype was seen a handful of times. The V and J genes are TRBV6-4 and TRBJ2-1; 10 bases fit TRBD2. V shed 8 bases and J 7 bases; nucleotides not matched to a gene: 11. This CDR3 comprises 15 residues. Per germline, CDR1 MRHNA and CDR2 SNTAGT. CDR3: CASRALAGVINEQFF. The CDR3 region has the DNA TGTGCCAGCCGAGCTCTAGCGGGAGTTATAAATGAGCAGTTCTTC.

This clonotype occurred once. The J gene is TRBJ2-7, the V gene TRBV2; the match to TRBD2 covers 12 bases. Germline V gene lookup returns CDR1 SNHLY and CDR2 FYNNEI. The length of the CDR3 is 15 residues. Losses at the gene ends were 5 bases for V and 7 bases for J; bases not matched to a gene: 9. The CDR3 coding sequence is TGTGCCAGCAGTAAGACTAGCGGGAGACACAATGAGCAGTACTTC. Its protein is CASSKTSGRHNEQYF.

The chain employs TRBV5-1 and TRBJ1-1; a weak D match, TRBD1 (6 bases). This CDR3 is built from 15 residues. CDR1 is SGHRS, CDR2 YFSETQ, per germline. Trimming pared 1 base from V and 5 bases from J, leaving 15 bases between. CDR3 sequence: CASSLSGTGQTEAFF. The CDR3, as DNA: TGCGCCAGCAGCTTGTCCGGTACAGGGCAAACTGAAGCTTTCTTT.

The genes are TRBV7-9 and TRBJ2-1, with D perhaps TRBD1 (5 bases). This CDR3 spans 15 amino acids. V shed 6 bases and J shed 4 bases, with 16 bases lying between them. Germline CDR1 and CDR2: SEHNR and FQNEAQ (reference sequence). CDR3 sequence: CASSYRTIRYNEQFF. In DNA, the CDR3 is TGTGCCAGCAGTTACAGGACCATCCGTTACAATGAGCAGTTCTTC.

The V call is TRBV29-1, the J call TRBJ2-4; D is perhaps TRBD1 or TRBD2 (5 bases each). Germline CDR1 SQVTM, CDR2 ANQGSEA. This CDR3 region has 17 residues. The ends were cut back, 2 bases at V and 3 bases at J, with 20 bases in the middle. The CDR3 bases are TGCAGCGTTGAAATTTGGGAAGGGGACCGTGGCAAAAACATTCAGTACTTC. This codes for CSVEIWEGDRGKNIQYF.

The chain joins TRBV4-2 to TRBJ2-5; no firm D call. V shed 4 bases and J shed 5 bases, with 14 bases lying between them. CDR1 and CDR2 (germline): LGHNA, YNFKEQ. The CDR3 has 14 amino acids. The CDR3 DNA is TGTGCCAGCAGCCTCTTAGCTACCGAGGAGACCCAGTACTTC. Residues: CASSLLATEETQYF.

This clonotype was picked up a small number of times. The chain is built from TRBV20-1 and TRBJ2-4; TRBD2 matches at 16 bases. The DNA end is more similar to TRBJ2-7, so the J call may be wrong. Germline V gene lookup returns CDR1 DFQATT and CDR2 SNEGSKA (reference sequence). CDR3 size: 14 residues. CDR3 sequence (DNA): TGCAGTGTTCCGGGACTAGCGGGGGGGCACGAGCAGTACTTC. Its translation is CSVPGLAGGHEQYF.

This clonotype was seen a handful of times. CDR3 DNA: TGTGCCAGCAGTTGTCGGGACCGAGAGGGGGACCCATGCGAGACCCAGTACTTC. Translating it yields CASSCRDREGDPCETQYF. The chain links TRBV2 to TRBJ2-5; tentatively, D is TRBD1 (6 bases). V was shortened by 5 bases and J by 5 bases, with 27 bases between the two germline ends. This CDR3 is built from 18 residues. Germline V CDR1 and CDR2: SNHLY, FYNNEI.

This clonotype was counted many times. This chain connects TRBV29-1 to TRBJ2-7; D is undetermined. Deletions cut 1 base from V and 7 bases from J, with 8 bases between. The V gene's germline CDR1 is SQVTM and CDR2 ANQGSEA. This CDR3 is 11 amino acids long. The CDR3 spells CSVEVLREQYF. CDR3 nucleotide sequence: TGCAGCGTTGAAGTCCTCCGGGAGCAGTACTTC.

This clonotype turned up a few times. This rearrangement joins TRBV7-6 to TRBJ2-3; 8 bases align to TRBD2. Germline V gene sequence: CDR1 SGHVS, CDR2 FNYEAQ. With V trimmed by 5 bases and J by 5 bases, 12 bases remained unmatched. The length of the CDR3 is 16 residues. The CDR3 DNA follows: TGTGCCAGCAGCCATCCTACGGGGCTAGCGGGAGATACGCAGTATTTT. It translates to CASSHPTGLAGDTQYF.

This chain connects TRBV5-1 to TRBJ2-5, with TRBD1 matching 7 bases. Germline V gives CDR1 SGHRS, CDR2 YFSETQ. Losses at the gene ends were 4 bases for V and 11 bases for J; bases not matched to a gene: 17. This CDR3 contains 15 residues. CDR3 in DNA: TGCGCCAGCAGCATGCTTCCTCAACAGGGGCAGGAGCAGTACTTC. It codes for CASSMLPQQGQEQYF. Filled out from reference TRBV5-1 and TRBJ2-5, the complete variable domain reads KAGVTQTPRYLIKTRGQQVTLSCSPISGHRSVSWYQQTPGQGLQFLFEYFSETQRNKGNFPGRFSGRQFSNSRSEMNVSTLELGDSALYLCASSMLPQQGQEQYFGPGTRLLVL.

Concerning this clonotype: It may be a read error: a sequence one base away is much more abundant. The V gene is TRBV10-3, the J gene TRBJ2-3; D remains unclear. Germline V CDR1 and CDR2: ENHRY, SYGVKD. V was clipped by 5 bases and J by 0 bases, with 12 bases between them. The CDR3 has 15 residues. In DNA form, the CDR3 reads TGTGCCATCAGTCAAGGCGGCACCAGCACAGATACGCAGTATTTT. This codes for CAISQGGTSTDTQYF.

The chain employs TRBV6-4 and TRBJ2-3, with 10 nucleotides matching TRBD2. The CDR3 loop spans 15 amino acids. The germline CDR1 and CDR2 sequences are MRHNA and SNTAGT. Trimming cost V 6 bases and J 6 bases; bases outside gene matches: 9. The CDR3 sequence is CASSISGGASDTQYF. The CDR3 bases are TGTGCCAGCAGCATAAGCGGGGGGGCCAGCGATACGCAGTATTTT.

This chain joins TRBV20-1 and TRBJ2-7, with 7 bases fitting TRBD2. The CDR3 loop spans 14 amino acids. Germline lookup yields CDR1 DFQATT and CDR2 SNEGSKA (reference sequence). Trimming cost V 6 bases and J 3 bases; bases outside gene matches: 11. The CDR3: CSANRGGDRYEQYF. CDR3 nucleotides: TGCAGTGCAAACCGGGGAGGGGACCGCTACGAGCAGTACTTC.

The V and J genes are TRBV29-1 and TRBJ2-1; D perhaps matches TRBD2 (6 bases). From germline, CDR1 is SQVTM and CDR2 ANQGSEA. The CDR3 totals 16 residues. V was pared by 6 bases and J by 4 bases, with 22 bases between. CDR3 coding DNA: TGCAGCGTCAGGAGGGCCATCCAGGTGCGATACAATGAGCAGTTCTTC. Its translation: CSVRRAIQVRYNEQFF.

This clonotype was counted between two and nine times. The chain links TRBV7-9 to TRBJ2-5; 10 bases are shared with TRBD2. The CDR3 consists of 16 residues. Unmatched junction bases numbered 7, after V lost 1 base and J lost 5 bases. CDR1 SEHNR and CDR2 FQNEAQ come from the germline V gene (reference sequence). CDR3 nucleotides: TGTGCCAGCAGCTTAGGAGCTAGCGGGAGTGGTGAGACCCAGTACTTC. It codes for CASSLGASGSGETQYF.

This clonotype showed up just a few times. The chain couples TRBV5-1 to TRBJ2-1; possibly TRBD2 for D (6 bases). V was trimmed by 3 bases and J by 4 bases, leaving 11 bases between them. The CDR3 has 14 amino acids. Germline loops: CDR1 SGHRS, CDR2 YFSETQ. CDR3 sequence (DNA): TGCGCCAGCAGCTGGGGACTGGAATACAATGAGCAGTTCTTC. This encodes CASSWGLEYNEQFF.